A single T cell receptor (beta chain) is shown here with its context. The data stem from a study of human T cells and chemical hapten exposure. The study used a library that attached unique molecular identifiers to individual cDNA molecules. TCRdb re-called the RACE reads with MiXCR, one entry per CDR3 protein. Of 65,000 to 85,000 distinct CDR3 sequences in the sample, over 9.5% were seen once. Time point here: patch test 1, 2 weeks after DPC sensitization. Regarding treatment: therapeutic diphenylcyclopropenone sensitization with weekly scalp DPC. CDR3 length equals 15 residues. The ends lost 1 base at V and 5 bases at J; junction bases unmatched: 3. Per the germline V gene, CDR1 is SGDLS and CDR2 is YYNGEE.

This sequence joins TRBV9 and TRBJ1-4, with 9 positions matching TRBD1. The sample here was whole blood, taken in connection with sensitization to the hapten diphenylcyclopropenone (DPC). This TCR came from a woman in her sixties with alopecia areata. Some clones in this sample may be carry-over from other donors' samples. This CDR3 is CASSVSGTGNEKLFF. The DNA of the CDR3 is TGTGCCAGCAGCGTATCCGGGACAGGGAATGAAAAACTGTTTTTT. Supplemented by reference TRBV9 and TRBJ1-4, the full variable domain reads DSGVTQTPKHLITATGQRVTLRCSPRSGDLSVYWYQQSLDQGLQFLIQYYNGEERAKGNILERFSAQQFPDLHSELNLSSLELGDSALYFCASSVSGTGNEKLFFGSGTQLSVL.